Reported below is one T cell receptor beta chain. The table came from immunoSEQ multiplex PCR; TCRdb's copy has only in-frame clones and leaves some out. The repertoire holds hundreds of thousands of clones, with approximately 84% as singletons. This entry belongs to a study of blood T cell repertoires in COVID-19. Material: peripheral blood. The sequence was collected from a man between 45 and 60 years old with COVID-19, enrolled during active disease.

The CDR3, as DNA: TGCGCCAGCAGCTTGGAAGGGACAGGCAAGATGAACACTGAAGCTTTCTTT. Translation gives CASSLEGTGKMNTEAFF. V and J are TRBV5-1 and TRBJ1-1; 8 bases are a match to TRBD1. Germline values: CDR1 SGHRS, CDR2 YFSETQ. CDR3 length: 17 residues. Germline trimming cut 0 bases from V and 0 bases from J; bases unmatched to any gene: 7.